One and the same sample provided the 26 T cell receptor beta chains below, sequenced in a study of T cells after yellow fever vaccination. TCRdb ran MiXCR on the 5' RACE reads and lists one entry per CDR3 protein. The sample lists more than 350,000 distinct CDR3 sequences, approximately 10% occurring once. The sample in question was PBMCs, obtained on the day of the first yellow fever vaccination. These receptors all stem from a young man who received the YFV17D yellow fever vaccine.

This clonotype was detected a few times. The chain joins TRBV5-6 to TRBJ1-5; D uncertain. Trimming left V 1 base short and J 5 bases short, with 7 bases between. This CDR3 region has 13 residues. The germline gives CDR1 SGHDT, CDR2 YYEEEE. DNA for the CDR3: TGTGCCAGCAGCTTGAACGGGTATCAGCCCCAGCATTTT. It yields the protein CASSLNGYQPQHF. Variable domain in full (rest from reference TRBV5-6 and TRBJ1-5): DAGVTQSPTHLIKTRGQQVTLRCSPKSGHDTVSWYQQALGQGPQFIFQYYEEEERQRGNFPDRFSGHQFPNYSSELNVNALLLGDSALYLCASSLNGYQPQHFGDGTRLSIL.

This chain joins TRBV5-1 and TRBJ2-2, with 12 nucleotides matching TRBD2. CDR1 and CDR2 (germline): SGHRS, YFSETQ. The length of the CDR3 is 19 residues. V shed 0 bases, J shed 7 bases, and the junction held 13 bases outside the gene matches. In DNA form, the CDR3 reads TGCGCCAGCAGCTTGGGAGGACTAGCGGGGCCCCTAATCATCGGGGAGCTGTTTTTT. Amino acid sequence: CASSLGGLAGPLIIGELFF.

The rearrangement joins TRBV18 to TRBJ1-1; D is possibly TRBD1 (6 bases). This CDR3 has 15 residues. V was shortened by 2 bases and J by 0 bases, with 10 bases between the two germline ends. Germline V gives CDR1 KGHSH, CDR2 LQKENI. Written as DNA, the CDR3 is TGTGCCAGCTCACCAGACAGACAGGTGAACACTGAAGCTTTCTTT. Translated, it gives CASSPDRQVNTEAFF.

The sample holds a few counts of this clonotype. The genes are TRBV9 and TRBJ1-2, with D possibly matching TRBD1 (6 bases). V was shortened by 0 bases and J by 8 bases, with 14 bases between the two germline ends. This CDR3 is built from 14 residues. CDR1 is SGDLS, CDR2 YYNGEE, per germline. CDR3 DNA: TGTGCCAGCAGCGTAGGGGTCGGGGGCGAGGGCTACACCTTC. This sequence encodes CASSVGVGGEGYTF.

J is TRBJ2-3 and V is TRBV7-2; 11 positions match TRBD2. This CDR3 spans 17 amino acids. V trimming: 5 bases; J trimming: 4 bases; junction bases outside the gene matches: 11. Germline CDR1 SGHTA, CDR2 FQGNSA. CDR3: CASSRELIAGGADTQYF. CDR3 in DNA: TGTGCCAGCAGCCGAGAGTTAATAGCGGGGGGGGCAGATACGCAGTATTTT. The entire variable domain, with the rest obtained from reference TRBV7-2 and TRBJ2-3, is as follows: GAGVSQSPSNKVTEKGKDVELRCDPISGHTALYWYRQSLGQGLEFLIYFQGNSAPDKSGLPSDRFSAERTGGSVSTLTIQRTQQEDSAVYLCASSRELIAGGADTQYFGPGTRLTVL.

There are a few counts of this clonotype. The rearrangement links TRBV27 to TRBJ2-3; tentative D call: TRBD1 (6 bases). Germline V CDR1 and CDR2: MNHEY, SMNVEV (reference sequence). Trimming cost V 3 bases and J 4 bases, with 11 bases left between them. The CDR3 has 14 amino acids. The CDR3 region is CASSFVQGPDTQYF. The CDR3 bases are TGTGCCAGCAGTTTTGTCCAGGGGCCAGATACGCAGTATTTT.

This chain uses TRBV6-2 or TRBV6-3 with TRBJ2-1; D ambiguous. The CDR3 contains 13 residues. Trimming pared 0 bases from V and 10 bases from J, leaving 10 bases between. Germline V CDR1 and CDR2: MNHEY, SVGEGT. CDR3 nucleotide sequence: TGTGCCAGCAGTTACTCGATCCTCACGGAGCAGTTCTTC. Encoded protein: CASSYSILTEQFF.

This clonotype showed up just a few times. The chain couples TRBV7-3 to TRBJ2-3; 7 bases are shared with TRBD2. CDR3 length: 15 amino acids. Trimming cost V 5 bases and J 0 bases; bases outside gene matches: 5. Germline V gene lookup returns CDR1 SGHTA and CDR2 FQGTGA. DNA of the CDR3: TGTGCCAGCAGCCCCCAGGGAGGGAGCACAGATACGCAGTATTTT. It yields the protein CASSPQGGSTDTQYF.

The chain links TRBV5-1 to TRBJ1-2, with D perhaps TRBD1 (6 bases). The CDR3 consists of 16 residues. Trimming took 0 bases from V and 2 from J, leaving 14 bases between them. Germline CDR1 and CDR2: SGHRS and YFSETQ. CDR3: CASSLVGGSLNYGYTF. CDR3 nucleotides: TGCGCCAGCAGCTTGGTCGGGGGCTCACTAAACTATGGCTACACCTTC. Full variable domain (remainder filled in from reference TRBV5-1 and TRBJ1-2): KAGVTQTPRYLIKTRGQQVTLSCSPISGHRSVSWYQQTPGQGLQFLFEYFSETQRNKGNFPGRFSGRQFSNSRSEMNVSTLELGDSALYLCASSLVGGSLNYGYTFGSGTRLTVV.

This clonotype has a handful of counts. CDR3 DNA sequence: TGCGCCAGCAGCCGCCCGGGACAGGGGGGAGACACCATATATTTT. It codes for CASSRPGQGGDTIYF. This chain links TRBV4-1 with TRBJ1-3, with 11 bases lining up with TRBD1. V shed 4 bases and J 8 bases; nucleotides not matched to a gene: 7. CDR3 size: 15 residues. Germline V lookup: CDR1 MGHRA, CDR2 YSYEKL.

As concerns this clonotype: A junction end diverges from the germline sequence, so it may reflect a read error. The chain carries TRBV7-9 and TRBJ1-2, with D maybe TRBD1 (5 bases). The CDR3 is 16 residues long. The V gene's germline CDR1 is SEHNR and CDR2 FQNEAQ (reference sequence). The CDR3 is CASSLGGAGDDYGYTF. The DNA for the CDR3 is TGTGCCAGCAGTTTAGGCGGGGCCGGGGATGACTATGGCTACACCTTC.

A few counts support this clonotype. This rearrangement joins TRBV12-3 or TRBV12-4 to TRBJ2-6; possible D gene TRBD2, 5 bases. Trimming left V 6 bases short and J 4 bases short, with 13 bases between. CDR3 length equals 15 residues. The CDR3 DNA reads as TGTGCCAGCAGCCCCGGGAACAACGGGGCCAACGTCCTGACTTTC. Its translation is CASSPGNNGANVLTF.

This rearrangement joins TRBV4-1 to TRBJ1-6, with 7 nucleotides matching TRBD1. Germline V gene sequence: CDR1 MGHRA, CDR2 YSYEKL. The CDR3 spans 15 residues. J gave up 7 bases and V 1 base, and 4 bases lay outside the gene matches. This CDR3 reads CASSQVGQQNSPLHF. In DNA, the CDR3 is TGCGCCAGCAGCCAAGTGGGACAGCAAAATTCACCCCTCCACTTT.

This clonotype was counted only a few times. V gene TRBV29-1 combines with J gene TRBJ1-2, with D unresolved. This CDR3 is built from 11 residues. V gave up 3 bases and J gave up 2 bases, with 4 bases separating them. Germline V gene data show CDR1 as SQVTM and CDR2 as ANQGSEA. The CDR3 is CSVEGNYGYTF. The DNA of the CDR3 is TGCAGCGTTGAGGGGAACTATGGCTACACCTTC.

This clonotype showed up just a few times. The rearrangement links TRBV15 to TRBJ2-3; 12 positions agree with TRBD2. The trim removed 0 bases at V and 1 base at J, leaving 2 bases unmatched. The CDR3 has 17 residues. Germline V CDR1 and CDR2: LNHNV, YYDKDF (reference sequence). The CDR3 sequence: CATSREASGGGTDTQYF. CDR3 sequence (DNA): TGTGCCACCAGCAGAGAGGCTAGCGGGGGGGGCACAGATACGCAGTATTTT.

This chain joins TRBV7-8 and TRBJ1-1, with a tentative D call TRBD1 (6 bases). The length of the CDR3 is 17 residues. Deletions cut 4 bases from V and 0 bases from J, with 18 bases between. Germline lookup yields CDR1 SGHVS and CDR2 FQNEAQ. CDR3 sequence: CASSSRVGQGLNTEAFF. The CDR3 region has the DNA TGTGCCAGCAGCTCACGCGTCGGCCAGGGGTTGAACACTGAAGCTTTCTTT.

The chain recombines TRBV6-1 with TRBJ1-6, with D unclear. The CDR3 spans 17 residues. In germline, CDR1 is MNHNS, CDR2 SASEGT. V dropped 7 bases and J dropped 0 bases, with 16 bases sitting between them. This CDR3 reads CASTGDLLSSYNSPLHF. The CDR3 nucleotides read TGTGCCAGCACTGGCGACCTGCTAAGCTCCTATAATTCACCCCTCCACTTT.

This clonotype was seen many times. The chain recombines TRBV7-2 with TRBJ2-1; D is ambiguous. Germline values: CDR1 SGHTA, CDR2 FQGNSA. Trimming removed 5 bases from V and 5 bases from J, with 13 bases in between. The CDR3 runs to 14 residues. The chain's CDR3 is CASSESRWNNEQFF. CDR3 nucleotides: TGTGCCAGCAGCGAATCAAGATGGAACAATGAGCAGTTCTTC.

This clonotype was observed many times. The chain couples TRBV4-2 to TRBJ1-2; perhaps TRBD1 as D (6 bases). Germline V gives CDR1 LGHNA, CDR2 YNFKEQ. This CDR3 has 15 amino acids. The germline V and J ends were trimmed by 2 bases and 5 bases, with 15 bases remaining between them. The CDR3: CASSQTNREGYGYTF. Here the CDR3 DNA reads TGTGCCAGCAGCCAAACCAACAGGGAAGGGTATGGCTACACCTTC.

The CDR3, as DNA: TGTGCCAGCAGACAAGGGGTGGGGCTTGCGGGCAATGAGCAGTTCTTC. Translation: CASRQGVGLAGNEQFF. The genes are TRBV7-2 and TRBJ2-1, with D possibly called TRBD1 or TRBD2 (5 bases each). Germline V lookup: CDR1 SGHTA, CDR2 FQGNSA. The CDR3 has 16 amino acids. Deletions cut 6 bases from V and 6 bases from J, with 21 bases between.

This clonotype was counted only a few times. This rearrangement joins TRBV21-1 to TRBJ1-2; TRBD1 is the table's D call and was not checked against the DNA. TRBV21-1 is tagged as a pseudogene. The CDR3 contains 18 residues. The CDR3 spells CASSKEEWTGIPLDGYTF. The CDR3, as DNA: TGTGCCAGCAGCAAAGAAGAATGGACAGGGATACCACTAGATGGCTACACCTTC.

The CDR3 protein is CATSDSRDTQYF. The CDR3 DNA reads TGTGCCACCAGTGATTCGAGAGATACGCAGTATTTT. The rearrangement links TRBV24-1 to TRBJ2-3; D is unresolved. CDR1 and CDR2 from the germline V gene are KGHDR and SFDVKD. V dropped 2 bases and J dropped 5 bases, with 4 bases sitting between them. The CDR3 runs to 12 residues.

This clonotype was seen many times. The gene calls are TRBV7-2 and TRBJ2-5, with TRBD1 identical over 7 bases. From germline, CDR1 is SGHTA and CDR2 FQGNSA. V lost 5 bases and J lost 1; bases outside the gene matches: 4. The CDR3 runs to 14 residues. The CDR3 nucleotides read TGTGCCAGCAGCCCTGGGACAGCCCAAGAGACCCAGTACTTC. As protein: CASSPGTAQETQYF.

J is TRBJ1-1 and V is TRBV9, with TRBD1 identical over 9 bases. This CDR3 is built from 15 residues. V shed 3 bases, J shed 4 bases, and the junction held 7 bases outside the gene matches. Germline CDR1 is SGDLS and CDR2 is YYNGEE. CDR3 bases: TGTGCCAGCAGCGACTCGGGACAGGGTGGCACTGAAGCTTTCTTT. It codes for CASSDSGQGGTEAFF.

The CDR3 coding sequence is TGTGCCAGCGGCCCCGGGCTGCTCTCTGGAAACACCATATATTTT. This encodes CASGPGLLSGNTIYF. The chain uses TRBV7-9 and TRBJ1-3; D not certain. The CDR3 loop spans 15 amino acids. Trimming shortened V by 8 bases and J by 0 bases, and 14 bases separated the two germline ends. Germline V gene lookup returns CDR1 SEHNR and CDR2 FQNEAQ (reference sequence).

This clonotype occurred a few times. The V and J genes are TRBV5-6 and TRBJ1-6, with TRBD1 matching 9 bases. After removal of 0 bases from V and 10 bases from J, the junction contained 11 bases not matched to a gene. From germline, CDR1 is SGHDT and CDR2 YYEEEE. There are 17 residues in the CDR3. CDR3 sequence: CASSLGVSDRGRSPLHF. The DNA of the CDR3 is TGTGCCAGCAGCTTGGGAGTTTCGGACAGGGGCAGATCACCCCTCCACTTT.